These 4 T cell receptor beta chains were all obtained from the same sample, sequenced in a study of human T cells and chemical hapten exposure. TCRdb re-called the RACE reads through MiXCR, storing one row per CDR3 protein. The repertoire holds around 300,000 distinct CDR3 sequences, with 5.5% as singletons. Sample time point: pre-sensitization, week 0. Treatment noted: therapeutic diphenylcyclopropenone sensitization with weekly scalp DPC. The material sequenced was whole blood, taken in connection with sensitization to the hapten diphenylcyclopropenone (DPC). Receptors originate from a woman aged 18-29 years with alopecia areata. Some clones in this sample may be carry-over from other donors' samples.

This clonotype was seen only a few times. The chain employs TRBV6-4 and TRBJ2-1, with 12 bases fitting TRBD2. The CDR3 runs 16 residues. The germline V gene has CDR1 MRHNA and CDR2 SNTAGT. Trimming at V came to 3 bases and at J to 7 bases, leaving 7 bases not matched to a gene. CDR3 region: CASSEASGGEVNEQFF. In DNA form, the CDR3 reads TGTGCCAGCAGTGAGGCTAGCGGGGGGGAAGTGAATGAGCAGTTCTTC.

The CDR3 loop reads CSVADRDLYGYTF. The CDR3 DNA is TGCAGCGTCGCCGACAGGGACCTCTATGGCTACACCTTC. V is TRBV29-1 and J is TRBJ1-2; TRBD1 matches 7 bases. The CDR3 totals 13 residues. The germline V gene encodes CDR1 SQVTM and CDR2 ANQGSEA. J gave up 4 bases and V 6 bases, and 8 bases lay outside the gene matches.

This clonotype appeared a few times. This chain connects TRBV6-5 to TRBJ2-2; TRBD2 is a possible D gene (5 bases). CDR1 is MNHEY and CDR2 is SVGAGI in the germline V gene. The CDR3 sequence is 14 residues long. The ends were cut back, 3 bases at V and 5 bases at J, with 10 bases in the middle. The CDR3 loop is CASSYNRGTGELFF. CDR3 nucleotide sequence: TGTGCCAGCAGTTATAACCGGGGAACCGGGGAGCTGTTTTTT.

This clonotype was counted many times. The chain employs TRBV7-9 and TRBJ1-2; unclear D gene. The germline CDR1 and CDR2 sequences are SEHNR and FQNEAQ (reference sequence). This CDR3 region has 15 residues. V was trimmed by 4 bases and J by 2 bases, leaving 14 bases between them. CDR3 protein: CASSSAGGRNYGYTF. In nucleotides, the CDR3 is TGTGCCAGCAGCTCAGCAGGAGGCAGAAACTATGGCTACACCTTC.